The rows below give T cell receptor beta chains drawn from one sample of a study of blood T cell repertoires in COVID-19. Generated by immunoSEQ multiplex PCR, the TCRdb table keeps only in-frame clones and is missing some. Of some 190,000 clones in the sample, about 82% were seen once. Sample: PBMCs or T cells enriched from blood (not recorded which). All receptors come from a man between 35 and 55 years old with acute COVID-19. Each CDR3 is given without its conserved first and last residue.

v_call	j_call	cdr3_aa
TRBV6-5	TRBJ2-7	ASSPLTSGPYEQY
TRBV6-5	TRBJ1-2	ASTSQGPEGYT
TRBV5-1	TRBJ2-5	ASSRGLAGAEETQY
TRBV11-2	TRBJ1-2	ASSFRGNYGYT
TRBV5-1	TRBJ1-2	ASTLALPGVAAGYT
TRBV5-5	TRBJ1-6	ASSSHVSSYNSPLH
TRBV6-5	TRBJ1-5	ASSPGLPTEQPQH
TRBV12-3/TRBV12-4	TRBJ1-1	ASSLERNTEAF
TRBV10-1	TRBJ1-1	ASTRGMNTEAF
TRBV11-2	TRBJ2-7	ASSREPYEQY
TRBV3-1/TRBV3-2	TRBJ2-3	ASSPGVSTDTQY
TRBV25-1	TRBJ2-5	ASSAGETQY
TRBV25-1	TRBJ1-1	ASSNNHRTGKTEAF
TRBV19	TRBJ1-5	ASNPRRGDSNQPQH
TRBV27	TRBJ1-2	ASKNGQGAGYGYT
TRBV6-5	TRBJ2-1	ASVKQGGAFNEQF
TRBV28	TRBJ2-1	ASRFSGSYNEQF
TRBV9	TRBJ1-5	ASSVETGSGPQH
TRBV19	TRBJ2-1	ASDSGGEWNEQF
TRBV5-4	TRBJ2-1	ASSSGSYNEQF
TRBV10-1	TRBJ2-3	APSEPSGITDTQY
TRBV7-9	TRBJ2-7	ASSPLHEQY
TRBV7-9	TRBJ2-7	ASSPRSSGASYEQY
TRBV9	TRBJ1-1	ASSVRPGNTEAF
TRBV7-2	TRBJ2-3	ASSPGGGITDTQY
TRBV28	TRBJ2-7	ASRPGGSEYEQY
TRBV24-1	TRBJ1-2	ATSERDRGGYT
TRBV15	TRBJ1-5	ATSRDYRSNQPQH
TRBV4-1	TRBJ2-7	ASSQLQGSSYEQY
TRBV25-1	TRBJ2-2	ASRITSAGELF
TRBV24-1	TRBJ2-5	ATSDYKRDRGKETQY
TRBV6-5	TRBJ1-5	ASTAVNSNQPQH
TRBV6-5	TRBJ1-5	ASSSGGLYSNQPQH
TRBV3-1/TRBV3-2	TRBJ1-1	ASSLLEDEAF
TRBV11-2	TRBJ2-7	ASSLGGLAGAADYEQY
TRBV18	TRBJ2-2	ASSPGGAATGELF
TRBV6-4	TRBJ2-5	ASTRPPSRGRTETQY
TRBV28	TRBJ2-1	ASKPGQGFFEQF
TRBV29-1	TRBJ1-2	SVRVGGQGVYT
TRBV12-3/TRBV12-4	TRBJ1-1	ASSPTNTEAF
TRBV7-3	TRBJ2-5	ASSLVAGSRETQY
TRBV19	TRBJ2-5	ASSIQGAQETQY
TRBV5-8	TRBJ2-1	ASSLVAGGYNEQF
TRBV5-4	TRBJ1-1	ASSLELPNTEAF
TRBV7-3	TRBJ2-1	ASSLGRGSYNEQF
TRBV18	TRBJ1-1	ASRTQSAGLAF
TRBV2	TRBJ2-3	ASSRFEAPDTQY
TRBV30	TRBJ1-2	AWRPGESYT
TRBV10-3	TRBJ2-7	AIRGVGQGSNYEQY
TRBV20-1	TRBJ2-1	SASRLAGVNEQF
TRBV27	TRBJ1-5	ASSPPGVGNQPQH
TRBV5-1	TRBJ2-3	ASSLGSQEPSTDTQY